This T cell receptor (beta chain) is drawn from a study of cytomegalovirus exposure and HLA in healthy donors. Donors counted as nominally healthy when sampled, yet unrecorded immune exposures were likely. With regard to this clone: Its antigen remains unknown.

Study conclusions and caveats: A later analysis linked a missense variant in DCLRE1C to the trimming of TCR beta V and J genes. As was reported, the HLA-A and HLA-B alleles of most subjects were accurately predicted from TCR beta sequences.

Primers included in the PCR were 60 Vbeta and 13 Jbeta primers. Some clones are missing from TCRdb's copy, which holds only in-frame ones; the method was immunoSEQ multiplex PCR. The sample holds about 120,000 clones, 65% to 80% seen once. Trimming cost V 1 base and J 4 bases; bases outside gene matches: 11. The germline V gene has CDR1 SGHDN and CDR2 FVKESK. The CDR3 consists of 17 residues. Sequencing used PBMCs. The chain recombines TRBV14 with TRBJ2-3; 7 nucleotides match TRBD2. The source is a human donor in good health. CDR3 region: CASSQVVWGGGPDTQYF. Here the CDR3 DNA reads TGTGCCAGCAGCCAAGTCGTGTGGGGGGGAGGGCCAGATACGCAGTATTTT.